What follows are 14 T cell receptor beta chains derived from one specimen sequenced in a study of cytomegalovirus exposure and HLA in healthy donors. Assay used: immunoSEQ multiplex PCR; TCRdb lists only in-frame clones, some missing. The table has some 250,000 clones, approximately 86% seen once; the top ten hold around 1.2%. Specimen: PBMCs. These receptors were taken from a woman aged 25 to 45 in good health and CMV-seropositive.

The rearrangement links TRBV30 to TRBJ1-1, with D possibly TRBD1 on 6 matching bases. With 3 bases removed from V and 1 base from J, the gap between germline ends came to 15 bases. CDR1 GTSNPN and CDR2 SVGIG come from the germline V gene (reference sequence). This CDR3 contains 15 residues. CDR3: CAWRTQGRRNTEAFF. The CDR3 nucleotides are TGTGCCTGGAGGACACAGGGTCGAAGGAACACTGAAGCTTTCTTT.

The chain couples TRBV30 to TRBJ1-5; D ambiguous. Germline V gene sequence: CDR1 GTSNPN, CDR2 SVGIG (reference sequence). This CDR3 region has 13 residues. V was cut by 4 bases and J by 0 bases, with 7 bases left in between. In nucleotides, the CDR3 is TGTGCCTGGAAGGAGGATAGCAATCAGCCCCAGCATTTT. Amino acid sequence: CAWKEDSNQPQHF.

The rearrangement joins TRBV19 to TRBJ2-7, with 8 bases that match TRBD1. Germline-derived CDR1 and CDR2 are LNHDA and SQIVND (reference sequence). Unmatched junction bases numbered 11, after V lost 6 bases and J lost 1 base. The CDR3 loop spans 16 amino acids. The CDR3 DNA sequence: TGTGCCAGTAGCCTAGGTCAGGGGGCAAGGTCCTACGAGCAGTACTTC. Its translation: CASSLGQGARSYEQYF. Looking up the rest from reference TRBV19 and TRBJ2-7 gives the full variable domain: DGGITQSPKYLFRKEGQNVTLSCEQNLNHDAMYWYRQDPGQGLRLIYYSQIVNDFQKGDIAEGYSVSREKKESFPLTVTSAQKNPTAFYLCASSLGQGARSYEQYFGPGTRLTVT.

The chain carries TRBV5-1 and TRBJ2-5; TRBD2 might be the D (6 bases). The length of the CDR3 is 15 residues. The V and J ends lost 0 bases and 5 bases respectively, with 14 bases between them. Germline values: CDR1 SGHRS, CDR2 YFSETQ. The chain's CDR3 is CASSLGSYGSETQYF. CDR3 coding DNA: TGCGCCAGCAGCTTGGGGTCTTACGGGAGCGAGACCCAGTACTTC.

The chain carries TRBV28 and TRBJ2-5; TRBD2 is a possible D gene (6 bases). CDR1 is MDHEN, CDR2 SYDVKM, per germline. This CDR3 comprises 14 residues. The ends were cut back, 3 bases at V and 2 bases at J, with 10 bases in the middle. CDR3 bases: TGTGCCAGCAGTTTTAACGGGGGTCAAGAGACCCAGTACTTC. Protein: CASSFNGGQETQYF.

The chain carries TRBV11-3 and TRBJ2-1; 9 nucleotides line up with TRBD1. CDR3 length: 16 amino acids. Trimming cost V 5 bases and J 3 bases; bases outside gene matches: 8. Germline-derived CDR1 and CDR2 are SGHNT and YENEEA. The CDR3 spells CASSLRGGQGYNEQFF. CDR3 nucleotides: TGTGCCAGCAGCCTACGCGGGGGACAGGGCTACAATGAGCAGTTCTTC.

CDR3 protein: CASRFSGTGVEYEQYF. The CDR3 nucleotides are TGTGCCAGCAGGTTTTCCGGGACAGGGGTCGAATACGAGCAGTACTTC. The chain carries TRBV21-1 and TRBJ2-7; TRBD1 is taken as the D call from the table, unchecked against the DNA. TRBV21-1 is a pseudogene segment. The CDR3 runs 16 residues.

The DNA for the CDR3 is TGCAGCGGCGGAGGGGATACGCAGTATTTT. It is translated as CSGGGDTQYF. This chain links TRBV29-1 with TRBJ2-3; D possibly corresponds to TRBD2 (6 bases). V dropped 7 bases and J dropped 6 bases, with 8 bases sitting between them. CDR1 is SQVTM and CDR2 is ANQGSEA in the germline V gene. This CDR3 spans 10 amino acids.

This clone has only one observation. The chain has TRBV19 and TRBJ2-7; D is possibly TRBD2 (6 bases). V was clipped by 3 bases and J by 6 bases, with 15 bases between them. This CDR3 is built from 14 residues. CDR1 is LNHDA, CDR2 SQIVND, per germline (reference sequence). CDR3 sequence reads: CASSIRGTLFEQYF. The DNA of the CDR3 is TGTGCCAGTAGTATTCGGGGGACCCTCTTCGAGCAGTACTTC.

The rearrangement links TRBV6-4 to TRBJ1-4, with 7 positions matching TRBD1. This CDR3 region has 15 residues. Unmatched junction bases numbered 6, after V lost 5 bases and J lost 3 bases. The germline gives CDR1 MRHNA, CDR2 SNTAGT. The CDR3 bases are TGTGCCAGCAGTCCGACAGGGATACCTAATGAAAAACTGTTTTTT. It encodes CASSPTGIPNEKLFF.

About this clone: The same CDR3 can be traced to other DNA sequences in this sample. The rearrangement uses TRBV27 and TRBJ2-1, with D possibly being TRBD2 (6 bases). Germline lookup yields CDR1 MNHEY and CDR2 SMNVEV (reference sequence). This CDR3 spans 14 amino acids. Trimming cost V 2 bases and J 4 bases, with 9 bases left between them. CDR3 nucleotides: TGTGCCAGCAGTTTAGCGGGACCGTACAATGAGCAGTTCTTC. It codes for CASSLAGPYNEQFF.

This chain uses TRBV4-2 with TRBJ1-2; 9 bases are a match to TRBD1. V was pared by 2 bases and J by 4 bases, with 2 bases of the junction left unmatched. The CDR3 has 14 amino acids. Germline lookup yields CDR1 LGHNA and CDR2 YNFKEQ. The CDR3 is CASSQQTGGYGYTF. The CDR3 DNA reads as TGTGCCAGCAGCCAACAGACAGGGGGCTATGGCTACACCTTC.

The chain joins TRBV21-1 to TRBJ1-1. TRBV21-1 is noted as a pseudogene. The CDR3 spans 15 residues. In DNA, the CDR3 is TGTGCCAGCAGCAAGATTCTTCTACTGAACACTGAAGCTTTCTTT. Translation gives CASSKILLLNTEAFF.

In regard to this clone: Additional DNA sequences in this sample encode the identical CDR3. The chain recombines TRBV18 with TRBJ1-5; no reliable D call. The CDR3 runs to 13 residues. Trimming left V 3 bases short and J 4 bases short, with 7 bases between. The germline V gene has CDR1 KGHSH and CDR2 LQKENI. CDR3: CASSPDRNQPQHF. The CDR3 coding sequence is TGTGCCAGCTCACCCGATAGAAATCAGCCCCAGCATTTT.